The rows below give T cell receptor beta chains drawn from one sample of a study of tumor-infiltrating lymphocytes in localized non-small cell lung cancer. Here immunoSEQ multiplex PCR was the method, and the copy in TCRdb shows in-frame clones only, minus some. The sample lists about 14,000 clones; roughly 76% were seen once. Source material: lung tumor tissue. These receptors originate from a human donor with non-small cell lung cancer. The CDR3 runs from the conserved cysteine through the conserved F or W. A D gene is named only where the DNA matches it firmly. Size tells how often a clone was seen (once, few, many) or the class of an expanded clone, and some rows leave it out.

j_call | v_call | d_call | clone_size | cdr3_aa | cdr3_nt
TRBJ1-6 | TRBV2 | TRBD1 | . | CASSDRGRSPLHF | TGTGCCAGCAGTGACAGGGGGCGGTCACCCCTCCACTTT
TRBJ1-5 | TRBV6-1 | . | few | CASKIWGEHQPQHF | TGTGCCAGCAAAATATGGGGGGAACATCAGCCCCAGCATTTT
TRBJ1-1 | TRBV9 | . | . | CASSGGVNTEAFF | TGTGCCAGCAGCGGCGGGGTTAACACTGAAGCTTTCTTT
TRBJ1-1 | TRBV5-1 | . | . | CASSLAVSGNTEAFF | TGCGCCAGCAGCTTGGCGGTTTCGGGGAACACTGAAGCTTTCTTT
TRBJ2-7 | TRBV11-3 | . | few | CASSLEGGKSYEQYF | TGTGCCAGCAGCTTAGAGGGTGGGAAGTCCTACGAGCAGTACTTC
TRBJ1-2 | TRBV19 | . | once | CASSQLDYGYTF | TGTGCCAGTAGCCAACTTGACTATGGCTACACCTTC
TRBJ1-2 | TRBV28 | . | . | CASSFIVGDSPGYTF | TGTGCCAGCAGTTTCATTGTGGGGGACTCCCCTGGCTACACCTTC
TRBJ2-3 | TRBV5-1 | . | . | CASSPHTDTQYF | TGCGCCAGCAGCCCACACACAGATACGCAGTATTTT
TRBJ2-7 | TRBV7-9 | . | . | CASSLDVQGSHEQYF | TGTGCCAGCAGCTTAGATGTCCAGGGCTCCCACGAGCAGTACTTC
TRBJ1-1 | TRBV9 | . | . | CASSREAGFNTEAFF | TGTGCCAGCAGCCGGGAGGCAGGATTTAACACTGAAGCTTTCTTT
TRBJ2-2 | TRBV10-2 | . | . | CASSRQVPGELFF | TGCGCCAGCAGTCGACAGGTACCCGGGGAGCTGTTTTTT
TRBJ2-3 | TRBV30 | TRBD2 | . | CAWGLAGGPDTQYF | TGTGCCTGGGGTCTAGCGGGAGGGCCGGATACGCAGTATTTT
TRBJ1-1 | TRBV14 | . | . | CASSPRVFGTEAFF | TGTGCCAGCAGCCCCCGAGTGTTCGGGACTGAAGCTTTCTTT
TRBJ1-2 | TRBV6-5 | TRBD1 | once | CASSGQGGYYYGYTF | TGTGCCAGCAGTGGACAGGGAGGTTACTACTATGGCTACACCTTC
TRBJ1-4 | TRBV18 | . | . | CASSSTGGEKLFF | TGTGCCAGCTCATCCACGGGAGGTGAAAAACTGTTTTTT
TRBJ2-1 | TRBV2 | . | . | CASSESVTANNEQFF | TGTGCCAGCAGTGAATCCGTAACTGCCAACAATGAGCAGTTCTTC
TRBJ1-2 | TRBV6-5 | TRBD1 | . | CASSYSSGQGNYGYTF | TGTGCCAGCAGTTACTCTTCCGGACAGGGGAACTATGGCTACACCTTC
TRBJ2-1 | TRBV7-9 | TRBD2 | . | CASSHGGGSYNEQFF | TGTGCCAGCAGCCACGGGGGGGGCTCCTACAATGAGCAGTTCTTC
TRBJ2-3 | TRBV25-1 | TRBD1 | . | CASSDPGQGNTDTQYF | TGTGCCAGCAGTGACCCGGGACAGGGGAACACAGATACGCAGTATTTT
TRBJ1-4 | TRBV6-5 | . | . | CASRGQTNEKLFF | TGTGCCAGCAGAGGACAGACGAATGAAAAACTGTTTTTT
TRBJ2-2 | TRBV7-6 | . | . | CASSRSAGVLTGELFF | TGTGCCAGCAGTCGGAGTGCAGGGGTTCTTACCGGGGAGCTGTTTTTT
TRBJ1-4 | TRBV6-5 | . | . | CASSRQATNEKLFF | TGTGCCAGCTCTAGACAGGCAACTAATGAAAAACTGTTTTTT
TRBJ2-4 | TRBV5-1 | . | . | CASSLGQNLAKNIQYF | TGCGCCAGCAGCTTGGGGCAGAACCTAGCCAAAAACATTCAGTACTTC
TRBJ1-1 | TRBV7-2 | . | medium-sized | CASSLVAANTEAFF | TGTGCCAGCAGCTTAGTGGCAGCGAACACTGAAGCTTTCTTT
TRBJ2-3 | TRBV6-5 | TRBD2 | . | CASSYSTSGGGTQYF | TGTGCCAGCAGTTACTCTACTAGCGGGGGAGGTACGCAGTATTTT
TRBJ2-1 | TRBV28 | . | . | CASKTYNEQFF | TGTGCCAGCAAGACCTACAATGAGCAGTTCTTC
TRBJ1-2 | TRBV6-5 | TRBD1 | . | CASSYLDRGGGYTF | TGTGCCAGCAGTTATCTGGACAGGGGAGGAGGCTACACCTTC
TRBJ2-5 | TRBV14 | . | . | CASSQTRAGQYF | TGTGCCAGCAGCCAGACAAGGGCGGGTCAGTACTTC
TRBJ1-4 | TRBV4-3 | TRBD1 | few | CASSQEGQGNEKLFF | TGCGCCAGCAGCCAAGAAGGACAGGGAAATGAAAAACTGTTTTTT
TRBJ1-3 | TRBV5-4 | TRBD1 | few | CASTDVGGPGNTIYF | TGTGCCAGCACCGATGTAGGGGGCCCTGGAAACACCATATATTTT
TRBJ2-1 | TRBV9 | TRBD2 | few | CASSVVTSMNEQFF | TGTGCCAGCAGCGTAGTGACTAGCATGAATGAGCAGTTCTTC
TRBJ2-1 | TRBV7-9 | TRBD2 | . | CASSTGGDEQFF | TGTGCCAGCAGTACTGGGGGGGATGAGCAGTTCTTC
TRBJ1-2 | TRBV11-2 | TRBD1 | . | CASSPRDSKLLGGTF | TGTGCCAGCAGCCCTAGGGACAGCAAACTATTAGGGGGCACCTTC
TRBJ2-7 | TRBV5-8 | . | . | CASSSGRGIIEQYF | TGTGCCAGCAGCTCCGGCAGGGGAATTATCGAGCAGTACTTC
TRBJ1-4 | TRBV19 | TRBD1 | once | CASLPTGEVAKLFF | TGTGCCAGTCTTCCAACAGGGGAGGTCGCAAAACTGTTTTTT
TRBJ2-3 | TRBV7-9 | . | . | CASSLGRRSGDTQYF | TGTGCCAGCAGCTTAGGACGCCGTTCGGGGGATACGCAGTATTTT
TRBJ1-1 | TRBV6-5 | . | . | CASSAHTEAFF | TGTGCCAGCAGCGCCCACACTGAAGCTTTCTTT
TRBJ2-6 | TRBV2 | . | . | CATEFLSGANVLTF | TGTGCCACTGAGTTCCTCTCTGGGGCCAACGTCCTGACTTTC
TRBJ1-2 | TRBV19 | TRBD1 | . | CASSIGDRSGYTF | TGTGCCAGTAGTATAGGGGACAGGAGTGGCTACACCTTC
TRBJ2-1 | TRBV5-8 | TRBD2 | . | CASSLGLAGGPRSAFF | TGTGCCAGCAGCCTGGGACTAGCGGGAGGGCCTAGGTCGGCGTTCTTC
TRBJ2-3 | TRBV7-9 | . | once | CASSFGLPERGTDTQYF | TGTGCCAGCAGCTTTGGATTACCGGAAAGGGGCACAGATACGCAGTATTTT
TRBJ1-1 | TRBV29-1 | . | . | CSGRQQGNTEAFF | TGCAGCGGGCGTCAACAGGGGAACACTGAAGCTTTCTTT
TRBJ2-3 | TRBV6-4 | . | once | CASSAGEDTDTQYF | TGTGCCAGCAGTGCGGGAGAAGACACAGATACGCAGTATTTT
TRBJ2-7 | TRBV2 | TRBD1 | once | CASRVAWDRVEQYF | TGTGCCAGCAGGGTTGCTTGGGACAGGGTCGAGCAGTACTTC
TRBJ2-7 | TRBV7-2 | . | . | CASSLQQPYEQYF | TGTGCCAGCAGCCTACAACAGCCCTACGAGCAGTACTTC
TRBJ2-1 | TRBV5-1 | . | few | CASSIGIQGSYNEQFF | TGCGCCAGCAGCATCGGGATCCAGGGGTCCTACAATGAGCAGTTCTTC
TRBJ2-5 | TRBV7-8 | . | . | CASSLGRDGETQYF | TGTGCCAGCAGCTTAGGCAGGGATGGAGAGACCCAGTACTTC